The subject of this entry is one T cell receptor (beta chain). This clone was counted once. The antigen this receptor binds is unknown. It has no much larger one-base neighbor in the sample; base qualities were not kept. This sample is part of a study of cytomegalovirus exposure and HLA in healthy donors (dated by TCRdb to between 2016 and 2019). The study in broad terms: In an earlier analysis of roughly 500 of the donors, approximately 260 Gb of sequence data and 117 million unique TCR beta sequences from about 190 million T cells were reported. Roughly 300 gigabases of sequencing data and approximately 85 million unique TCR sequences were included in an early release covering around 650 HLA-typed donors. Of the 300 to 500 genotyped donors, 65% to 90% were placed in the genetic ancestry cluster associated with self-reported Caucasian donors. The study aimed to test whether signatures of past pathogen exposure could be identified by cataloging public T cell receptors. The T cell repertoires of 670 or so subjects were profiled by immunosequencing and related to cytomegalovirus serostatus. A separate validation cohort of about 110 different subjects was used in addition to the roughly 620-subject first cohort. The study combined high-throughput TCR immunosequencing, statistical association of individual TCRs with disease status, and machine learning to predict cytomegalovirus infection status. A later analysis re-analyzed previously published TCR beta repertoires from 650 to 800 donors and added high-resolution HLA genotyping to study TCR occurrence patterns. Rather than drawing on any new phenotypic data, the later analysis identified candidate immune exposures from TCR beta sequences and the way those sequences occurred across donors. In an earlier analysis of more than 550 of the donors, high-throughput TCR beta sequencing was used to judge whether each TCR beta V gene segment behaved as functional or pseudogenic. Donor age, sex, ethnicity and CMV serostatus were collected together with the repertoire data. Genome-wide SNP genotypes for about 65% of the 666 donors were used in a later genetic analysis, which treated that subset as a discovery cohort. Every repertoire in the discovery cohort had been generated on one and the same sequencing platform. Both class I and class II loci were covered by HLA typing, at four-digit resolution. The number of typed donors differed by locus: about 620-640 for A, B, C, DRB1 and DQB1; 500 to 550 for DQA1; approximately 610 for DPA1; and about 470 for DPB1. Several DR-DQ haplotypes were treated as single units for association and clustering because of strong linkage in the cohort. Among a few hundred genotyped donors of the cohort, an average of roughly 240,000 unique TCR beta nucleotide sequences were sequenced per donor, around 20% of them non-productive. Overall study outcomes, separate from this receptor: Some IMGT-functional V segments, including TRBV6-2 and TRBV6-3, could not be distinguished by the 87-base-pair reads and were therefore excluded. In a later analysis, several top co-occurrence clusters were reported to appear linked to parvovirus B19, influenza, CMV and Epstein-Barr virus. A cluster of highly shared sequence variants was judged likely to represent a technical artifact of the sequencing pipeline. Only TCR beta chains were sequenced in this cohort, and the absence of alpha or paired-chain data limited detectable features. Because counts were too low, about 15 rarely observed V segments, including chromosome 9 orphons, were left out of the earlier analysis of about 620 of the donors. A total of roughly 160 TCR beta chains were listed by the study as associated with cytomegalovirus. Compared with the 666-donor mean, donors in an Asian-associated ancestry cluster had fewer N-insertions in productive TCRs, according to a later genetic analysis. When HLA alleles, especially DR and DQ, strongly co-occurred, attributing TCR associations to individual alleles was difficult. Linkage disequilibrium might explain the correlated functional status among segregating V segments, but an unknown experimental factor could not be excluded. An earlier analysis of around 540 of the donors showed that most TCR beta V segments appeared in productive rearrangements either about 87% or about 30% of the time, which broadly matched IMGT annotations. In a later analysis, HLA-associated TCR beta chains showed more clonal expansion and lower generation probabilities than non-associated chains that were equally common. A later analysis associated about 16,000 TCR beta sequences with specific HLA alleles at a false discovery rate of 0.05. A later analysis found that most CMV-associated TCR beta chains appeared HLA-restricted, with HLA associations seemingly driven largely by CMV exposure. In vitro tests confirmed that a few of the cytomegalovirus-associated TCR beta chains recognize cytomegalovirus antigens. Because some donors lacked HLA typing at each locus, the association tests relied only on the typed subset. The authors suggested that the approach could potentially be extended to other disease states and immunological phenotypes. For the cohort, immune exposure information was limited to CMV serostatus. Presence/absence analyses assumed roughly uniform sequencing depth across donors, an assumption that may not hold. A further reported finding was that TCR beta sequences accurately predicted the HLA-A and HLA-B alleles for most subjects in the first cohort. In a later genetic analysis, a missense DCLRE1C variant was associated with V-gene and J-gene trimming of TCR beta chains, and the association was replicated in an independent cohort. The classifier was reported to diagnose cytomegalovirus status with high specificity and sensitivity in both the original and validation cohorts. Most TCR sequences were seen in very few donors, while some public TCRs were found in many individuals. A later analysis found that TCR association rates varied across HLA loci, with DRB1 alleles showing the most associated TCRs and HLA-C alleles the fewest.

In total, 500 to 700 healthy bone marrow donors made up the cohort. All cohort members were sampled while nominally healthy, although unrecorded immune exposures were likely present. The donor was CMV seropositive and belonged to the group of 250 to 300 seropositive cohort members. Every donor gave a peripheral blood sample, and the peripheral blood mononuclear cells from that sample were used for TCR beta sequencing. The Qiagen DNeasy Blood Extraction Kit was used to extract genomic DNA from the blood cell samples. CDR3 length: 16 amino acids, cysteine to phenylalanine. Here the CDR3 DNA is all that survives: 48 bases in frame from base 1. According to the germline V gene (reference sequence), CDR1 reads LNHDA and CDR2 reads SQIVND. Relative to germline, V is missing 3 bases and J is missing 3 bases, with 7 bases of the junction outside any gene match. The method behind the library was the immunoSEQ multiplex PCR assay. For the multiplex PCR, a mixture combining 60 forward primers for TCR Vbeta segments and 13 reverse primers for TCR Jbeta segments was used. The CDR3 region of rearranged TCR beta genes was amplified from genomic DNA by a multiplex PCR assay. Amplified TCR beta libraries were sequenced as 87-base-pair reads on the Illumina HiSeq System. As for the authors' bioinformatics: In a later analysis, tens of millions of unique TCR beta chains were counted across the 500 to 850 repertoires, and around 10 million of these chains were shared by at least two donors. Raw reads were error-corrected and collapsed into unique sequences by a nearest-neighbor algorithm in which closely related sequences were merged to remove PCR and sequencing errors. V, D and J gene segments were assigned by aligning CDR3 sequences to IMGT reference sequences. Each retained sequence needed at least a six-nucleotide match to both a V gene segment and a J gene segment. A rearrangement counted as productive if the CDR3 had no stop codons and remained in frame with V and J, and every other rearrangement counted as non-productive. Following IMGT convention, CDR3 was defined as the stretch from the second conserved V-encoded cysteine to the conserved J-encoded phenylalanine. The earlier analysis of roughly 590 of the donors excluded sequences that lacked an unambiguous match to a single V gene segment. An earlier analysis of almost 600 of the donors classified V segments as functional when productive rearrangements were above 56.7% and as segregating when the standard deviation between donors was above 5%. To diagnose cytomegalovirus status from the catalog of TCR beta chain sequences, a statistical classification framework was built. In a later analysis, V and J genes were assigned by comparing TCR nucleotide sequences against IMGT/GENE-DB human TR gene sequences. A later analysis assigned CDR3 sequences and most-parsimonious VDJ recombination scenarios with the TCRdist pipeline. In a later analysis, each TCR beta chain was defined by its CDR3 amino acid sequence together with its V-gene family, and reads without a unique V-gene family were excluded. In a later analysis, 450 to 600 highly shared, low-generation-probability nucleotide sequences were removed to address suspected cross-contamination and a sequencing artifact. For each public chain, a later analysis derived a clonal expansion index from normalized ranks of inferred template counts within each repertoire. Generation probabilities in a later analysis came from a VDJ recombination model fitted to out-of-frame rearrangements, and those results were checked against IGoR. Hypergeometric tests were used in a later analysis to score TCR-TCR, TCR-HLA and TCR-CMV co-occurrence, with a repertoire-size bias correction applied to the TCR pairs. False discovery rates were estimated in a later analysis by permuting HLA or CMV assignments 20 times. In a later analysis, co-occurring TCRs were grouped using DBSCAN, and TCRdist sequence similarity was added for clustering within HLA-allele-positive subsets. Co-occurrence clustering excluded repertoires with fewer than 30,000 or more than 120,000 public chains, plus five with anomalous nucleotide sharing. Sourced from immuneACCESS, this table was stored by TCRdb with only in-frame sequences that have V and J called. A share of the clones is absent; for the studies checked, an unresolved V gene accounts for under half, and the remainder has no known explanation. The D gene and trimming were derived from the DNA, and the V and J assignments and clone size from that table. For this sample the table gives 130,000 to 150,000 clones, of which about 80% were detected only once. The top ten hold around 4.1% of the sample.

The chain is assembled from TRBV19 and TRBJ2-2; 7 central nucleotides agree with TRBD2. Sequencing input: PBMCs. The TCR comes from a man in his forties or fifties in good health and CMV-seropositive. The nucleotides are TGTGCCAGTAGTATTCTGTATCGGGGGGACACCGGGGAGCTGTTTTTT. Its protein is CASSILYRGDTGELFF.